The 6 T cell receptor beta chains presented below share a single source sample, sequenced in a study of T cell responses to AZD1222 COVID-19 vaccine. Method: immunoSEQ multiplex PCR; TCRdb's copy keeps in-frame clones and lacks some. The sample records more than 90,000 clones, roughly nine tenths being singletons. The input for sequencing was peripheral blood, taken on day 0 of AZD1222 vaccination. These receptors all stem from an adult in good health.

This CDR3 reads CASSWGSTQPQHF. In DNA, the CDR3 is TGTGCCAGCAGTTGGGGCTCCACTCAGCCCCAGCATTTT. The rearrangement links TRBV12-3 or TRBV12-4 to TRBJ1-5; a possible D gene is TRBD1 (5 bases). Trimming took off 4 bases at V and 6 bases at J, with 10 bases between the two ends. The CDR3 runs 13 residues.

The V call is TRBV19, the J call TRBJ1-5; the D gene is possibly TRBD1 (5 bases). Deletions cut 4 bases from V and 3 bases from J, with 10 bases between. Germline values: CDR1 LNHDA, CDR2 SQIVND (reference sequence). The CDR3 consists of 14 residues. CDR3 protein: CASSSGGTNQPQHF. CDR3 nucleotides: TGTGCCAGTAGTAGTGGGGGGACCAATCAGCCCCAGCATTTT.

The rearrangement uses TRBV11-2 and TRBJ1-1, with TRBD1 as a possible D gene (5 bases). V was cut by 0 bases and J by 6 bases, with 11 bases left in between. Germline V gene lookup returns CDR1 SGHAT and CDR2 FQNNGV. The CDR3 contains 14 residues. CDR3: CASSLDWGKAEAFF. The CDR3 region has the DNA TGTGCCAGCAGCTTAGATTGGGGGAAGGCTGAAGCTTTCTTT.

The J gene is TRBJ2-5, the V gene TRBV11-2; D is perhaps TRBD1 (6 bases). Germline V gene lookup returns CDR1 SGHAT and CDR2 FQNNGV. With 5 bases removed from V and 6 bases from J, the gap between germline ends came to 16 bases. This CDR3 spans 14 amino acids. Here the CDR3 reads CASSQNPQGKTQYF. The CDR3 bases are TGTGCCAGCAGCCAAAACCCCCAGGGGAAGACCCAGTACTTC.

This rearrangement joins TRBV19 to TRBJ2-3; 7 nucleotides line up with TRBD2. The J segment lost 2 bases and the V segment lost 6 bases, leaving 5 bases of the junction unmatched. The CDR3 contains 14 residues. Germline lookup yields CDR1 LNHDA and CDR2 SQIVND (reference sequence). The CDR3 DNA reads TGTGCCAGTAGGCTGGGACTATACACAGATACGCAGTATTTT. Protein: CASRLGLYTDTQYF.

CDR3 sequence (DNA): TGTGCCAGCAGCGTAGGGGCCCATGGGTCTAGCAATCAGCCCCAGCATTTT. It codes for CASSVGAHGSSNQPQHF. The chain is built from TRBV9 and TRBJ1-5, with D unclear. Germline V lookup: CDR1 SGDLS, CDR2 YYNGEE. With 0 bases removed from V and 0 bases from J, the gap between germline ends came to 13 bases. This CDR3 is 17 amino acids long.